The entry that follows covers one T cell receptor beta chain sequence. Per the authors' pipeline: Scientists estimated how many nucleated cells there were by amplifying reference gene primers. The table came from immunoSEQ multiplex PCR; TCRdb's copy has only in-frame clones and leaves some out. The D gene and trimming were derived from the DNA, and the V and J assignments and clone size from that table. The repertoire holds about 90,000 clones, with 75% to 95% as singletons. This specimen belongs to a study of blood T cell repertoires in COVID-19. Study at large: Both acute and convalescent COVID-19 samples were obtained from the United States, Italy and Spain. From T cells, B-cell-depleted T cells, or PBMCs came the material, which was cDNA or gDNA.

From germline, CDR1 is SGDLS and CDR2 YYNGEE. Trimming at V came to 4 bases and at J to 8 bases, leaving 12 bases not matched to a gene. The CDR3 has 16 residues. The material sequenced was peripheral blood. The TCR was taken from a middle-aged man with acute or convalescent COVID-19. This chain joins TRBV9 and TRBJ1-4; 9 bases line up with TRBD1. The CDR3, as DNA: TGTGCCAGCAGCTCCCCCGGGACAGGGAGGGAGGAAAAACTGTTTTTT. It codes for CASSSPGTGREEKLFF.